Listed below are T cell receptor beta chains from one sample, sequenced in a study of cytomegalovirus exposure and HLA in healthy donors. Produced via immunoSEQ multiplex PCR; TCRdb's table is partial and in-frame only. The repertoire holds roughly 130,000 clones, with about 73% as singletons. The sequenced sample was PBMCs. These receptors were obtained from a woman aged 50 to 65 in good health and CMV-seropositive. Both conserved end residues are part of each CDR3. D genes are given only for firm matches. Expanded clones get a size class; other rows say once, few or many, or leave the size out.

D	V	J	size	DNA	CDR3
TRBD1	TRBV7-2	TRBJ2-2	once	TGTGCCAGCAGCTTAGCGCCGGGACAGGGAGCCGGGGAGCTGTTTTTT	CASSLAPGQGAGELFF
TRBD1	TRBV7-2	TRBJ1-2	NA	TGTGCCAGCAGCTTAGCGATGGACAGGGCTGCTAACTATGGCCACACCTTC	CASSLAMDRAANYGHTF
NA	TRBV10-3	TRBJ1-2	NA	TGTGCCATCTCACCCGCGGGAACCATTGATGGCTACACCTTC	CAISPAGTIDGYTF
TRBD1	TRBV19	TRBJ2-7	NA	TGTGCCACCCGTTGGGGACAGGGGTTCGACGAGCAGTACTTC	CATRWGQGFDEQYF
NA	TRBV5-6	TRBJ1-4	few	TGTGCCAGCAGCTTGGCCCCCGGAACTAATGAAAAACTGTTTTTT	CASSLAPGTNEKLFF
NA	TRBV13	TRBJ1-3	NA	TGTGCCAGCAGCCGTACCGGGGGGTACGAAAACACCATATATTTT	CASSRTGGYENTIYF
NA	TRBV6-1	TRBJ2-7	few	TGTGCCAGCAGTGAAGCGTTCCAGGGCTCCACCTACGAGCAGTACTTC	CASSEAFQGSTYEQYF
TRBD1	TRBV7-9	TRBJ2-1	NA	TGTGCCAGCAGCCACGGGACAGGTTGGAATGAGCAGTTCTTC	CASSHGTGWNEQFF
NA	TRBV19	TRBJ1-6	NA	TGTGCCAGCCGAGGGAGGACCAATAATTCACCCCTCCACTTT	CASRGRTNNSPLHF
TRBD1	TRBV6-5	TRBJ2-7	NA	TGTGCCAGCAGTTACGTGGGACAGGGTTACGAGCAGTACTTC	CASSYVGQGYEQYF
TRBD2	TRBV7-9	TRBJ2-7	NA	TGTTCCAGCAGGGGACTAGCGGGCCAAGTACAGTACTTC	CSSRGLAGQVQYF
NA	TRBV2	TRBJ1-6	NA	TGTGCCAGCAAGGGAGAGAATTCACCCCTCCACTTT	CASKGENSPLHF
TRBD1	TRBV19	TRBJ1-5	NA	TGTGCCAGTAGCCCCCGGGACAGTTTTTCGAATCAGCCCCAGCATTTT	CASSPRDSFSNQPQHF
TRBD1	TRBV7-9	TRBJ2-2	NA	TGTGCCACCTACCCTCGGGACAGGGTGCAGCTGTTTTTT	CATYPRDRVQLFF
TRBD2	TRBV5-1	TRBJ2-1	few	TGCGCCAGCAGCCCCGGGGAGCGGGGGTTGTTAAATGAGCAGTTCTTC	CASSPGERGLLNEQFF
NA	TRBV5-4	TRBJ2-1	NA	TGTGCCAGCAGCTTCTCAGACTCCTACAATGAGCAGTTCTTC	CASSFSDSYNEQFF
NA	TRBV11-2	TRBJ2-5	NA	TGTGCCAGCAGCAAAGTCGGACAGAAATACCAAGAGACCCAGTACTTC	CASSKVGQKYQETQYF
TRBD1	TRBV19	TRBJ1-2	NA	TGTGCCAGTAGTCGGACAGGGGATCGCGGCTACACCTTC	CASSRTGDRGYTF
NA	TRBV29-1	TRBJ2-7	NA	TGCAGCGCGGGTCGTGCGGTTTACGAGCAGTACTTC	CSAGRAVYEQYF
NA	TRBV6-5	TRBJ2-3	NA	TGTGCCAGCTCGATCGGGGGACGCACAGATACGCAGTATTTT	CASSIGGRTDTQYF
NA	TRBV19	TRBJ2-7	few	TGTGCCAGTAGTATAAAGGGGCAGGTCCTCTACGAGCAGTACTTC	CASSIKGQVLYEQYF
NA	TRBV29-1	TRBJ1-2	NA	TGCAGCGATAGAGGGGAGGAAGGCGGCTACACCTTC	CSDRGEEGGYTF
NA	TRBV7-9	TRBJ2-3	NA	TGTGCCAGCAGCCCAGAGGCCCGTGAAACAGATACGCAGTATTTT	CASSPEARETDTQYF
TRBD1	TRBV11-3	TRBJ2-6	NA	TGTGCCAGCAGCCTAGACACAGGGGCCGGGGCCAACGTCCTGACTTTC	CASSLDTGAGANVLTF